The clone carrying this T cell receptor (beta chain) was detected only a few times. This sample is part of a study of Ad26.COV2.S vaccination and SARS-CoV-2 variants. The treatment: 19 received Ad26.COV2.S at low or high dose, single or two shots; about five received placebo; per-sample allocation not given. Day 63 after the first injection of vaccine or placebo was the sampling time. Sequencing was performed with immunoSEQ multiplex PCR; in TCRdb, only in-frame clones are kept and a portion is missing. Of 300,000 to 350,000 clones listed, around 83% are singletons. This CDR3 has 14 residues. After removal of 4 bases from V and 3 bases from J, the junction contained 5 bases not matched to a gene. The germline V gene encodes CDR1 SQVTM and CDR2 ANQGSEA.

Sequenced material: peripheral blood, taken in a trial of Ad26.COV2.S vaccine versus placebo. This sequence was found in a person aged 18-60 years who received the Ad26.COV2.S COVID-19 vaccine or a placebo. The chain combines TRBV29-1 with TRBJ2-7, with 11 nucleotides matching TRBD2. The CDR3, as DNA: TGCAGCGTTGCGGCGGGGACTAGCGGCTACGAGCAGTACTTC. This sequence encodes CSVAAGTSGYEQYF.